Listed below are T cell receptor beta chains from one sample, sequenced in a study of neoadjuvant anti-PD-1 for oral cavity cancer. Clones were sequenced by immunoSEQ multiplex PCR, and TCRdb holds only the in-frame ones, with some missing. The sample holds fewer than 7,000 clones, roughly 69% seen once. Sequencing used PBMCs, obtained before nivolumab (anti-PD-1) treatment. These receptors were taken from a person aged 35 to 85 with oral cavity squamous cell carcinoma. The CDR3 runs from the conserved cysteine through the conserved F or W. D genes are given only for firm matches. For some rows the clone size is stated as once, few or many, or as a class when expanded; others skip it.

D gene | clone size | J gene | V gene | CDR3 protein | CDR3 DNA
. | . | TRBJ2-7 | TRBV5-1 | CASSSGLATYEQYF | TGCGCCAGCAGTTCAGGACTGGCCACCTACGAGCAGTACTTC
. | . | TRBJ1-2 | TRBV5-1 | CASSLETGVNYGYTF | TGCGCCAGCAGCTTAGAGACAGGAGTAAACTATGGCTACACCTTC
. | once | TRBJ2-6 | TRBV5-5 | CASSLGLRGSGANVLTF | TGTGCCAGCAGCTTGGGGCTCAGGGGATCGGGGGCCAACGTCCTGACTTTC
TRBD1 | few | TRBJ2-2 | TRBV9 | CASSAGTVINTGELFF | TGTGCCAGCAGCGCGGGGACAGTTATAAACACCGGGGAGCTGTTTTTT
TRBD1 | . | TRBJ1-2 | TRBV19 | CASSSAGTGGRGYTF | TGTGCCAGTAGTTCAGCCGGGACAGGGGGACGTGGCTACACCTTC
. | . | TRBJ1-2 | TRBV7-9 | CASSLGRGRNYGYTF | TGTGCCAGCAGCTTAGGAAGGGGACGGAACTATGGCTACACCTTC
. | . | TRBJ2-4 | TRBV5-4 | CASSSPTDIAKNIQYF | TGTGCCAGCAGCTCCCCGACAGATATAGCCAAAAACATTCAGTACTTC
TRBD1 | . | TRBJ1-1 | TRBV5-4 | CASSGTGMNTEAFF | TGTGCCAGCTCAGGGACAGGGATGAACACTGAAGCTTTCTTT
. | . | TRBJ1-4 | TRBV4-3 | CASSQDHPAAIGLNEKLFF | TGCGCCAGCAGCCAAGATCACCCCGCGGCAATCGGATTGAATGAAAAACTGTTTTTT
. | . | TRBJ2-1 | TRBV7-2 | CASSLGLAGVYNEQFF | TGTGCCAGCAGCTTGGGGTTGGCTGGGGTCTACAATGAGCAGTTCTTC
. | . | TRBJ2-3 | TRBV7-2 | CAVATRRTDTQYF | TGTGCCGTGGCGACACGCCGCACAGATACGCAGTATTTT
TRBD1 | . | TRBJ1-2 | TRBV2 | CASSQDRRVNYGYTF | TGTGCCAGCAGCCAGGACAGGAGGGTTAACTATGGCTACACCTTC
. | . | TRBJ2-2 | TRBV5-6 | CASSHGGRGVNTGELFF | TGTGCCAGCAGCCACGGGGGTAGGGGGGTTAACACCGGGGAGCTGTTTTTT
. | few | TRBJ1-2 | TRBV4-3 | CASSQDGGRGSPNYGYTF | TGCGCCAGCAGCCAAGATGGCGGCAGGGGAAGCCCTAACTATGGCTACACCTTC
TRBD1 | . | TRBJ2-2 | TRBV29-1 | CSVDRGSLNTGELFF | TGTAGCGTTGACAGGGGCTCCTTAAACACCGGGGAGCTGTTTTTT
TRBD1 | . | TRBJ1-1 | TRBV15 | CATNPGGTGEGGAFF | TGTGCCACCAATCCAGGGGGGACAGGGGAAGGAGGGGCTTTCTTT
TRBD1 | few | TRBJ2-7 | TRBV2 | CAGKTGSYEQYF | TGTGCCGGAAAGACAGGGTCCTACGAGCAGTACTTC
. | once | TRBJ1-6 | TRBV5-1 | CASSLSPNSPLHF | TGCGCCAGCAGCTTGTCCCCAAATTCACCCCTCCACTTT
. | . | TRBJ2-3 | TRBV5-6 | CASNKQGRSTDTQYF | TGTGCCAGCAACAAACAGGGGAGGAGCACAGATACGCAGTATTTT
. | . | TRBJ2-1 | TRBV4-1 | CASSQGSLPQFF | TGCGCCAGCAGCCAAGGGTCCCTGCCCCAGTTCTTC
. | . | TRBJ2-5 | TRBV27 | CASSLAGGQETQYF | TGTGCCAGCAGTTTGGCTGGGGGCCAAGAGACCCAGTACTTC
. | once | TRBJ2-7 | TRBV7-3 | CASSLKRDGQQYF | TGTGCCAGCAGCTTAAAACGAGACGGACAGCAGTACTTC
. | . | TRBJ1-1 | TRBV30 | CAWSRGPANTEAFF | TGTGCCTGGAGTAGGGGTCCAGCGAACACTGAAGCTTTCTTT
. | . | TRBJ1-4 | TRBV21-1 | CASSKATGAPNEKLFF | TGTGCCAGCAGCAAAGCAACGGGGGCACCTAATGAAAAACTGTTTTTT
TRBD2 | . | TRBJ2-3 | TRBV10-3 | CAASGTSGAGDTQYF | TGTGCCGCCTCCGGGACTAGCGGGGCCGGGGATACGCAGTATTTT
. | . | TRBJ1-1 | TRBV4-3 | CASSQEQGTTEAFF | TGCGCCAGCAGCCAAGAACAGGGAACCACTGAAGCTTTCTTT
. | . | TRBJ2-5 | TRBV27 | CASSLSGETQYF | TGTGCCAGCAGTTTATCTGGGGAGACCCAGTACTTC
TRBD1 | . | TRBJ1-4 | TRBV6-1 | CASSGYGQGNEKLFF | TGTGCCAGCAGTGGATACGGACAGGGTAATGAAAAACTGTTTTTT
. | . | TRBJ1-1 | TRBV28 | CASIQQGPNTEAFF | TGTGCCAGCATCCAGCAGGGCCCGAACACTGAAGCTTTCTTT
TRBD2 | . | TRBJ2-7 | TRBV28 | CASSPQLAGGTYEQYF | TGTGCCAGCAGTCCTCAACTAGCGGGGGGTACCTACGAGCAGTACTTC
. | . | TRBJ2-5 | TRBV19 | CASSIGTSQETQYF | TGTGCCAGTAGTATAGGCACTAGCCAAGAGACCCAGTACTTC
TRBD1 | . | TRBJ2-7 | TRBV5-8 | CASSWGQGLSFEQYF | TGTGCCAGCAGCTGGGGACAGGGGTTGTCTTTCGAGCAGTACTTC
. | . | TRBJ1-2 | TRBV25-1 | CASSEPWGRSYTF | TGTGCCAGCAGTGAGCCGTGGGGGAGAAGCTACACCTTC
. | . | TRBJ1-1 | TRBV5-4 | CASSPWGGSTEAFF | TGTGCCAGCAGCCCTTGGGGGGGGAGCACTGAAGCTTTCTTT
. | . | TRBJ2-2 | TRBV6-4 | CASSDSATTGELFF | TGTGCCAGCAGTGACTCGGCGACCACCGGGGAGCTGTTTTTT
TRBD2 | . | TRBJ2-1 | TRBV27 | CASSPGLAGGFSYNEQFF | TGTGCCAGCAGTCCGGGACTAGCGGGGGGGTTCTCCTACAATGAGCAGTTCTTC
. | . | TRBJ1-1 | TRBV5-6 | CASSLVVGPSTEAFF | TGTGCCAGCAGCTTGGTCGTAGGGCCGAGCACTGAAGCTTTCTTT
TRBD1 | . | TRBJ2-7 | TRBV7-9 | CASSLRDSTEPYEQYF | TGTGCCAGCAGCCTAAGGGACAGCACAGAGCCCTACGAGCAGTACTTC
. | few | TRBJ2-7 | TRBV10-3 | CAISEPRGQYEQYF | TGTGCCATCAGTGAGCCAAGAGGACAGTACGAGCAGTACTTC
. | . | TRBJ1-6 | TRBV7-9 | CASTPREGGDSPLHF | TGTGCCAGCACCCCCAGGGAGGGAGGGGATTCACCCCTCCACTTT
TRBD1 | . | TRBJ1-4 | TRBV5-8 | CASSLVQGNEKLFF | TGTGCCAGCAGCTTGGTACAGGGGAATGAAAAACTGTTTTTT
. | . | TRBJ1-1 | TRBV7-9 | CASSLGEDTEAFF | TGTGCCAGCAGCTTAGGAGAGGACACTGAAGCTTTCTTT
TRBD1 | few | TRBJ2-7 | TRBV6-1 | CASSEVETGGYEQYF | TGTGCCAGCAGTGAAGTCGAGACAGGGGGGTACGAGCAGTACTTC
. | . | TRBJ2-5 | TRBV6-6 | CASSLGQGGFETQYF | TGTGCCAGCAGTTTAGGGCAGGGCGGTTTTGAGACCCAGTACTTC
. | few | TRBJ1-1 | TRBV4-1 | CASSQELGRMNTEAFF | TGCGCCAGCAGCCAGGAACTTGGACGGATGAACACTGAAGCTTTCTTT
TRBD2 | . | TRBJ2-7 | TRBV29-1 | CSVVWGGREAYEQYF | TGCAGCGTTGTGTGGGGCGGGAGGGAAGCCTACGAGCAGTACTTC
TRBD1 | . | TRBJ1-2 | TRBV6-5 | CASNRGEGYGYTF | TGTGCCAGCAACAGGGGAGAGGGCTATGGCTACACCTTC
TRBD2 | . | TRBJ2-1 | TRBV11-2 | CASSFSSSGVYNEQFF | TGTGCCAGCAGCTTTAGTTCTAGCGGGGTCTACAATGAGCAGTTCTTC
TRBD1 | . | TRBJ2-1 | TRBV5-1 | CASSLGGQPSYNEQFF | TGCGCCAGCAGCTTGGGGGGACAGCCATCCTACAATGAGCAGTTCTTC
TRBD2 | few | TRBJ2-1 | TRBV27 | CASSFPRSGGGHNEQFF | TGTGCCAGCAGTTTCCCCAGGAGCGGGGGGGGCCACAATGAGCAGTTCTTC